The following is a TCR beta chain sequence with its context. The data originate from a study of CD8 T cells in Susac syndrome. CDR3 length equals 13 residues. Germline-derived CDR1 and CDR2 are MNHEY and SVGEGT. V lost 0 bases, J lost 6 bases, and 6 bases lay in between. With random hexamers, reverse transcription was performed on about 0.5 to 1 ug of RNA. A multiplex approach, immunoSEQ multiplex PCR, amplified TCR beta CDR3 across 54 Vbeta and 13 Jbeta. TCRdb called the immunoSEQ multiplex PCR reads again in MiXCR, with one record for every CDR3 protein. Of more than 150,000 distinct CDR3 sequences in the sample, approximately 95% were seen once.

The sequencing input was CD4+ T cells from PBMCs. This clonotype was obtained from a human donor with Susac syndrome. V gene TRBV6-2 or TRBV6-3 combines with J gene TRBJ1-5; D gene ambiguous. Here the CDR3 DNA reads TGTGCCAGCAGTTACTCGAATCGTCAGCCCCAGCATTTT. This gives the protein CASSYSNRQPQHF.